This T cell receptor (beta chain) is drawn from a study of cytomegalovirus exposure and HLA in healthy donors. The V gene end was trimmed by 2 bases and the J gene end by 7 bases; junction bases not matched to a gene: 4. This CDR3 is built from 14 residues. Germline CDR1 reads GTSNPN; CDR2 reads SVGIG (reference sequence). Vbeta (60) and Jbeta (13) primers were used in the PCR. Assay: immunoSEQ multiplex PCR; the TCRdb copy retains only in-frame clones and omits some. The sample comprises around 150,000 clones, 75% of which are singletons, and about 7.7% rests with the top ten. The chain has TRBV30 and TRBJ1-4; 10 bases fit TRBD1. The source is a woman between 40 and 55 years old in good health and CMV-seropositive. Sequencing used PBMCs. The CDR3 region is CAWSPGTGVEKLFF. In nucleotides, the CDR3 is TGTGCCTGGAGTCCCGGGACAGGGGTTGAAAAACTGTTTTTT.